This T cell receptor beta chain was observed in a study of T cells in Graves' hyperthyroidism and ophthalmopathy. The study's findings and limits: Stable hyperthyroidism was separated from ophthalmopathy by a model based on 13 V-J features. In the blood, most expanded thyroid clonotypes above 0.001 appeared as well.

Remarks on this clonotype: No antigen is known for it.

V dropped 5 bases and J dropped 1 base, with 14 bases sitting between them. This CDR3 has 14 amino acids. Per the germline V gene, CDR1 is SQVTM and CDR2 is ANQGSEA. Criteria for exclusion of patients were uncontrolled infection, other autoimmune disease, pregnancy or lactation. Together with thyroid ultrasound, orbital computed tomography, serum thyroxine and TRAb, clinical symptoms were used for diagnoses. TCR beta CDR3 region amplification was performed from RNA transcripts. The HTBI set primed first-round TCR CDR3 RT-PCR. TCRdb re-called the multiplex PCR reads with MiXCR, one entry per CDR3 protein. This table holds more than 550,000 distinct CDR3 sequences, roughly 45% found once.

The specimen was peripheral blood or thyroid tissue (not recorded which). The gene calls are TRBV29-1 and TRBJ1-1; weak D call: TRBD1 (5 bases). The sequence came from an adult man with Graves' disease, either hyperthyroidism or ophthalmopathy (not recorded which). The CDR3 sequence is CSVKGGGSNTEAFF. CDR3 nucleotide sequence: TGCAGCGTTAAAGGCGGGGGGTCGAACACTGAAGCTTTCTTT.